This T cell receptor beta chain was captured by sequencing in a study of beta chain features in type 1 diabetes. Across the whole study: Healthy donors resembled patients in age, gender and cell yields. Findings and caveats of the study: In every one of the four CD4+ subsets, TCRB CDR3s were moderately but significantly shorter in Type 1 diabetes patients. Equally in patients and controls, shorter templates might have been favored by PCR.

Expressed TCRB transcripts were sequenced, since all the RNA that had been isolated was reverse transcribed. The average read count of naive, central memory and regulatory T cell samples was some 3.9 million. Assay: immunoSEQ multiplex PCR; the TCRdb copy retains only in-frame clones and omits some. This table has 400,000 to 600,000 clones, 30% appearing once. Between the trimmed V and J ends, which lost 0 bases and 7 bases, there was a span of 10 bases. Looked up from germline, CDR1 is MNHNY and CDR2 is SVGAGI (reference sequence). The CDR3 loop spans 14 amino acids. This clone has just a few counts. The antigen remains undetermined.

Sample: naive CD4+ T cells from blood. This TCR was sampled from a man between 18 and 29 years old in good health. The V and J genes are TRBV6-6 and TRBJ2-1; D call uncertain. The CDR3 sequence: CASSYSYLLNEQFF. The CDR3 coding sequence is TGTGCCAGCAGTTACTCGTACCTTCTGAATGAGCAGTTCTTC.